The 2 T cell receptor beta chains presented below share a single source sample, sequenced in a study of immune evolution from preneoplasia to lung adenocarcinoma. Profiled with immunoSEQ multiplex PCR; TCRdb holds only in-frame clones, not every one. The repertoire holds 9,500 to 10,000 clones, with roughly 79% as singletons. Material for sequencing was FFPE lung adenocarcinoma in situ tissue. These receptors all come from a person of 80 years or more with lung adenocarcinoma.

This chain links TRBV11-2 with TRBJ2-5; 9 bases agree with TRBD1. The CDR3 extends over 16 amino acids. Trimming cost V 3 bases and J 4 bases; bases outside gene matches: 9. Germline assignment: CDR1 SGHAT and CDR2 FQNNGV. CDR3 DNA sequence: TGTGCCAGCAGCTTGATTGGGACAGGGTTGGGAGAGACCCAGTACTTC. Translation: CASSLIGTGLGETQYF. Filled out from reference TRBV11-2 and TRBJ2-5, the complete variable domain reads EAGVAQSPRYKIIEKRQSVAFWCNPISGHATLYWYQQILGQGPKLLIQFQNNGVVDDSQLPKDRFSAERLKGVDSTLKIQPAKLEDSAVYLCASSLIGTGLGETQYFGPGTRLLVL.

The chain links TRBV7-8 to TRBJ2-1; D is perhaps TRBD1 (5 bases). With 1 base removed from V and 5 bases from J, the gap between germline ends came to 12 bases. CDR1 and CDR2 from the germline V gene are SGHVS and FQNEAQ. CDR3 size: 15 residues. The CDR3 loop reads CASSLGRLGDNEQFF. For the CDR3, the DNA is TGTGCCAGCAGCTTAGGCAGGTTAGGGGACAATGAGCAGTTCTTC. Full variable domain (outside the CDR3, taken from reference TRBV7-8 and TRBJ2-1): GAGVSQSPRYKVAKRGQDVALRCDPISGHVSLFWYQQALGQGPEFLTYFQNEAQLDKSGLPSDRFFAERPEGSVSTLKIQRTQQEDSAVYLCASSLGRLGDNEQFFGPGTRLTVL.